The 4 T cell receptor beta chains presented below share a single source sample, sequenced in a study of T cells expressing NK-cell markers (dated by TCRdb to the early 2020s). The protocol used for the library was 5' RACE. The run used an Illumina HiSeq 2000. TCRdb reanalyzed the reads, keeping one entry per CDR3 protein sequence and omitting DNA. The table of this sample itemizes under 600,000 distinct CDR3 sequences. Of the sample, more than 1.4% is held by the ten largest clones. Source material: blood T cells: a sorted CD56 or NKG2C T cell subset, CD4+ or CD8+ T cells, or bulk PBMC T cells (not recorded which). These receptor sequences come from a woman aged 45-65 years in good health. Donor details come from another sample of the same person, matched by shared clones.

The chain links TRBV25-1 to TRBJ2-1; TCRdb calls TRBD1, which cannot be checked without DNA. This CDR3 contains 15 residues. The germline V gene encodes CDR1 MGHDK and CDR2 SYGVNS. The CDR3 here is CASSESRGFQGEQFF. Combining the CDR3 with reference TRBV25-1 and TRBJ2-1 gives the whole variable domain EADIYQTPRYLVIGTGKKITLECSQTMGHDKMYWYQQDPGMELHLIHYSYGVNSTEKGDLSSESTVSRIRTEHFPLTLESARPSHTSQYLCASSESRGFQGEQFFGPGTRLTVL.

The chain uses TRBV2 and TRBJ2-7. There are 11 residues in the CDR3. Germline values: CDR1 SNHLY, CDR2 FYNNEI. The CDR3 spells CASSEVSEQYF.

The chain uses TRBV7-2 and TRBJ2-3. There are 16 residues in the CDR3. Germline V lookup: CDR1 SGHTA, CDR2 FQGNSA. CDR3 loop: CASSLGGTGATDTQYF. Variable domain in full (rest from reference TRBV7-2 and TRBJ2-3): GAGVSQSPSNKVTEKGKDVELRCDPISGHTALYWYRQSLGQGLEFLIYFQGNSAPDKSGLPSDRFSAERTGGSVSTLTIQRTQQEDSAVYLCASSLGGTGATDTQYFGPGTRLTVL.

The chain couples TRBV2 to TRBJ2-1; the TCRdb D gene call, TRBD1, has no DNA to confirm it. The CDR3 has 13 amino acids. CDR1 is SNHLY and CDR2 is FYNNEI in the germline V gene. This chain's CDR3 is CATALGGLDEQFF. The full variable domain, in which reference TRBV2 and TRBJ2-1 provide the parts outside the CDR3, is EPEVTQTPSHQVTQMGQEVILRCVPISNHLYFYWYRQILGQKVEFLVSFYNNEISEKSEIFDDQFSVERPDGSNFTLKIRSTKLEDSAMYFCATALGGLDEQFFGPGTRLTVL.